This TCR beta chain was documented in a study of cytomegalovirus exposure and HLA in healthy donors. With 60 Vbeta and 13 Jbeta primers, the PCR was carried out. Only in-frame clones appear in the TCRdb table, and some are missing; sequencing was by immunoSEQ multiplex PCR. The sample lists roughly 100,000 clones, around 86% occurring once. Comments on this clone: Its target is unknown.

Study-level findings and limits: Diagnosis of cytomegalovirus status made by the classifier reportedly showed high specificity and sensitivity. Later work found that TCR association rates differed between HLA loci; DRB1 had the most and HLA-C the fewest.

The sequenced material came from PBMCs. The clonotype comes from a man younger than 45 in good health and CMV-seropositive.

CDR3 sequence reads: CASSPWRGGADTQYF. CDR3 bases: TGTGCCAGCAGCCCTTGGCGGGGGGGCGCAGATACGCAGTATTTT. V and J are TRBV7-9 and TRBJ2-3; the match to TRBD2 covers 9 bases. The junction had 7 bases not matched to a gene; V was cut back by 5 bases and J by 4 bases. The CDR3 spans 15 residues. Looked up from germline, CDR1 is SEHNR and CDR2 is FQNEAQ (reference sequence). Looking up the rest from reference TRBV7-9 and TRBJ2-3 gives the full variable domain: DTGVSQNPRHKITKRGQNVTFRCDPISEHNRLYWYRQTLGQGPEFLTYFQNEAQLEKSRLLSDRFSAERPKGSFSTLEIQRTEQGDSAMYLCASSPWRGGADTQYFGPGTRLTVL.